This TCR beta chain is from a study of cytomegalovirus exposure and HLA in healthy donors. Primers: 60 Vbeta forward and 13 Jbeta reverse. Assay used: immunoSEQ multiplex PCR; TCRdb lists only in-frame clones, some missing. The sample has about 180,000 clones; around 77% are singletons. The length of the CDR3 is 14 residues. Germline V CDR1 and CDR2: SGHAT, FQNNGV. Trimming removed 5 bases from V and 2 bases from J, with 13 bases in between. Sequencing used PBMCs. This receptor was identified in a man in his sixties in good health and CMV-seronegative. This rearrangement joins TRBV11-2 to TRBJ2-7; a possible D gene is TRBD2 (6 bases). The CDR3 region has the DNA TGTGCCAGCAGCCCTGCGGGGAATACCTACGAGCAGTACTTC. It is translated as CASSPAGNTYEQYF. Filled out from reference TRBV11-2 and TRBJ2-7, the complete variable domain reads EAGVAQSPRYKIIEKRQSVAFWCNPISGHATLYWYQQILGQGPKLLIQFQNNGVVDDSQLPKDRFSAERLKGVDSTLKIQPAKLEDSAVYLCASSPAGNTYEQYFGPGTRLTVT.